The 24 T cell receptor beta chains below all came from one sample that was sequenced in a study of early T cells in non-severe SARS-CoV-2 infection. TCRdb passed the 5' RACE reads through MiXCR, listing each CDR3 protein once. The table lists about 61,000 distinct CDR3 sequences, 10% to 11% of them singletons, with over 1.5% in the top ten. Material for sequencing was whole blood. The receptors shown here come from an adult who was a healthcare worker with PCR-confirmed SARS-CoV-2 infection or an uninfected control (not recorded which).

This chain links TRBV11-3 with TRBJ1-6; no reliable D call. From germline, CDR1 is SGHNT and CDR2 YENEEA. V was pared by 4 bases and J by 7 bases, with 8 bases between. The CDR3 length is 13 residues. The CDR3 protein is CASSYGGNSPLHF. The CDR3 coding sequence is TGTGCCAGCAGCTATGGCGGGAATTCACCCCTCCACTTT. The variable domain in full, with the rest retrieved from reference TRBV11-3 and TRBJ1-6, is EAGVVQSPRYKIIEKKQPVAFWCNPISGHNTLYWYLQNLGQGPELLIRYENEEAVDDSQLPKDRFSAERLKGVDSTLKIQPAELGDSAVYLCASSYGGNSPLHFGNGTRLTVT.

In this sample, this clonotype turned up many times. The rearrangement uses TRBV10-3 and TRBJ1-1; D call uncertain. From germline, CDR1 is ENHRY and CDR2 SYGVKD. The CDR3 has 13 residues. V was pared by 0 bases and J by 6 bases, with 8 bases between. CDR3 protein: CAISESWESEAFF. CDR3 DNA sequence: TGTGCCATCAGTGAGTCGTGGGAGTCTGAAGCTTTCTTT.

Ten or more counts support this clonotype. The rearrangement joins TRBV4-3 to TRBJ1-2; weak D call: TRBD1 (5 bases). V lost 0 bases and J 8 bases, leaving 10 bases between the germline ends. The length of the CDR3 is 13 residues. CDR1 and CDR2 (germline): LGHNA, YSLEER. The CDR3 nucleotides read TGCGCCAGCAGCCAAGATGGACATGGGGGCTACACCTTC. Residues: CASSQDGHGGYTF.

This clonotype has at least ten counts. The chain recombines TRBV11-3 with TRBJ2-5; no definite D call. CDR1 is SGHNT and CDR2 is YENEEA in the germline V gene. The V gene lost 1 base and the J gene lost 5 bases, with 11 bases spanning the gap. The CDR3 runs 14 residues. CDR3 in DNA: TGTGCCAGCAGCTTAGGGGGTATTCAGGAGACCCAGTACTTC. This encodes CASSLGGIQETQYF.

This clonotype was seen at least ten times. The chain links TRBV7-3 to TRBJ2-7; D ambiguous. V lost 4 bases to trimming and J lost 5 bases, with 12 bases between them. The germline CDR1 and CDR2 sequences are SGHTA and FQGTGA. The CDR3 contains 13 residues. For the CDR3, the DNA is TGTGCCAGCAGCTCCTACACGTCGGACGAGCAGTACTTC. Protein sequence: CASSSYTSDEQYF.

This clonotype was seen at least ten times. The chain couples TRBV29-1 to TRBJ2-2, with 9 bases matching TRBD2. Trimming cost V 1 base and J 1 base; bases outside gene matches: 4. The V gene's germline CDR1 is SQVTM and CDR2 ANQGSEA. This CDR3 has 16 residues. CDR3 nucleotide sequence: TGCAGCGTTGAAGGTAGCGGGGGCCGGAACACCGGGGAGCTGTTTTTT. Amino acids: CSVEGSGGRNTGELFF.

This chain uses TRBV11-1 with TRBJ2-3; 9 bases line up with TRBD2. V dropped 2 bases and J dropped 8; count of bases not matched to a gene: 11. The CDR3 runs to 16 residues. Germline-derived CDR1 and CDR2 are SGHAT and FQDESV (reference sequence). CDR3 loop: CASSLRITSGLATQYF. DNA for the CDR3: TGTGCCAGCAGCTTAAGGATAACTAGCGGGTTGGCTACGCAGTATTTT.

This clonotype was counted ten times or more. V usage is TRBV10-3 and J usage is TRBJ2-1; 7 nucleotides agree with TRBD2. The CDR3 is 13 residues long. Trimming removed 4 bases from V and 8 bases from J; junction bases left unmatched: 5. From germline, CDR1 is ENHRY and CDR2 SYGVKD. The CDR3 DNA follows: TGTGCCATCAGTGCCCCAGGGAGGGATGAGCAGTTCTTC. Translation: CAISAPGRDEQFF.

This clonotype occurred many times. The chain couples TRBV2 to TRBJ2-6, with 10 nucleotides matching TRBD1. Germline V CDR1 and CDR2: SNHLY, FYNNEI. V gave up 4 bases and J gave up 0 bases; unmatched junction bases: 3. This CDR3 spans 17 amino acids. In DNA form, the CDR3 reads TGTGCCAGCAGTGGGGGGACAGGGGCCTCTGGGGCCAACGTCCTGACTTTC. Residues: CASSGGTGASGANVLTF.

By frequency in the sample, this clonotype is medium-sized. This chain links TRBV10-1 with TRBJ2-3, with TRBD2 as a possible D gene (7 bases). Looked up from germline, CDR1 is WNHNN and CDR2 is SYGVQD (reference sequence). With 5 bases removed from V and 1 base from J, the gap between germline ends came to 13 bases. CDR3 length: 15 amino acids. CDR3 coding DNA: TGCGCCAGCAGTCCTGCGGGGGCCGGCACAGATACGCAGTATTTT. It encodes CASSPAGAGTDTQYF.

This clonotype came up many times. The chain has TRBV10-1 and TRBJ2-7; perhaps D is TRBD1 or TRBD2 (5 bases each). Between the trimmed V and J ends, which lost 6 bases and 4 bases, there was a span of 19 bases. The CDR3 sequence is 15 residues long. The germline V gene has CDR1 WNHNN and CDR2 SYGVQD (reference sequence). CDR3 residues: CASSRDLSSLYEQYF. CDR3 coding DNA: TGCGCCAGCAGCAGGGACCTTAGTTCTCTGTACGAGCAGTACTTC.

A word on this clonotype: Being one base from a much bigger clone, this may be a read error. In this CDR3 the conserved last residue, phenylalanine or tryptophan, is missing, so a read error is likely. V and J are TRBV12-3 or TRBV12-4 and TRBJ2-5; unclear D gene. V lost 6 bases to trimming and J lost 1 base, with 15 bases between them. CDR3 length equals 15 residues. The CDR3: CASRARRTPQETQYY. The CDR3 DNA reads as TGTGCCAGCAGGGCGCGACGTACCCCCCAAGAGACCCAGTACTAC.

This clonotype showed up just a few times. V usage is TRBV2 and J usage is TRBJ2-3; 9 nucleotides align to TRBD2. From germline, CDR1 is SNHLY and CDR2 FYNNEI. V was pared by 6 bases and J by 1 base, with 5 bases of the junction left unmatched. The CDR3 runs to 15 residues. CDR3 coding DNA: TGTGCCAGCAGGGTGGGACTAGCTGGCACAGATACGCAGTATTTT. Its translation is CASRVGLAGTDTQYF. Using reference TRBV2 and TRBJ2-3 for the parts outside the CDR3, the full variable domain is EPEVTQTPSHQVTQMGQEVILRCVPISNHLYFYWYRQILGQKVEFLVSFYNNEISEKSEIFDDQFSVERPDGSNFTLKIRSTKLEDSAMYFCASRVGLAGTDTQYFGPGTRLTVL.

V usage is TRBV30 and J usage is TRBJ1-3, with D perhaps matching TRBD1 (6 bases). V lost 2 bases to trimming and J lost 3 bases, with 8 bases between them. Germline V gene sequence: CDR1 GTSNPN, CDR2 SVGIG (reference sequence). There are 13 residues in the CDR3. CDR3 amino acids: CAWSWGHGNTIYF. The CDR3 nucleotides are TGTGCCTGGAGTTGGGGACATGGAAACACCATATATTTT.

The V and J genes are TRBV20-1 and TRBJ2-3; unclear D gene. Germline loops: CDR1 DFQATT, CDR2 SNEGSKA (reference sequence). This CDR3 is 12 amino acids long. V lost 3 bases, J lost 4 bases, and 8 bases lay in between. The CDR3 coding sequence is TGCAGTGCTAGCATCCCCCCAGATACGCAGTATTTT. Translation gives CSASIPPDTQYF.

The V and J genes are TRBV5-1 and TRBJ2-3; D remains unclear. V was clipped by 0 bases and J by 0 bases, with 11 bases between them. The germline gives CDR1 SGHRS, CDR2 YFSETQ. There are 16 residues in the CDR3. The CDR3 loop reads CASSLVGSSSTDTQYF. DNA of the CDR3: TGCGCCAGCAGCTTGGTTGGGTCTTCTAGCACAGATACGCAGTATTTT.

This clonotype has more than one count but fewer than ten. The rearrangement links TRBV20-1 to TRBJ2-1; 11 nucleotides line up with TRBD2. The length of the CDR3 is 14 residues. CDR1 is DFQATT and CDR2 is SNEGSKA in the germline V gene (reference sequence). The V and J ends lost 6 bases and 5 bases, in that order; junction bases with no gene match: 6. CDR3 sequence reads: CSARSSGGNNEQFF. The CDR3 DNA sequence: TGCAGTGCCAGGTCTAGCGGGGGGAACAATGAGCAGTTCTTC.

The table lists this clonotype with a few counts. The chain employs TRBV5-1 and TRBJ2-1, with 8 bases identical to TRBD1. The J segment lost 7 bases and the V segment lost 7 bases, leaving 10 bases of the junction unmatched. This CDR3 has 14 amino acids. Germline CDR1 SGHRS, CDR2 YFSETQ. The CDR3 spells CASVGQGGLNEQFF. CDR3 nucleotide sequence: TGCGCCAGCGTCGGACAGGGCGGATTAAATGAGCAGTTCTTC.

This clonotype was counted ten times or more. The chain has TRBV28 and TRBJ2-3; no clear D. With 3 bases removed from V and 4 bases from J, the gap between germline ends came to 11 bases. This CDR3 spans 14 amino acids. Looked up from germline, CDR1 is MDHEN and CDR2 is SYDVKM. The CDR3 DNA follows: TGTGCCAGCAGTTTTTGGCCAAAGCCAGATACGCAGTATTTT. Residues: CASSFWPKPDTQYF.

V gene TRBV2 combines with J gene TRBJ2-3; the match to TRBD1 covers 7 bases. The germline V gene has CDR1 SNHLY and CDR2 FYNNEI. The CDR3 runs to 14 residues. V lost 6 bases to trimming and J lost 2 bases; unmatched junction nucleotides: 5. This chain's CDR3 is CASRDRLYTDTQYF. In DNA, the CDR3 is TGTGCCAGCAGGGACAGGTTATACACAGATACGCAGTATTTT.

At least ten counts were recorded for this clonotype. The V and J genes are TRBV7-6 and TRBJ1-5; TRBD1 is a possible D gene (5 bases). V lost 7 bases to trimming and J lost 3 bases, with 16 bases between them. This CDR3 contains 15 residues. Germline V CDR1 and CDR2: SGHVS, FNYEAQ. The CDR3 spells CASTPGRGVNQPQHF. The CDR3 DNA sequence: TGTGCCAGCACCCCTGGCCGGGGCGTCAATCAGCCCCAGCATTTT.

This clonotype has at least ten counts. The rearrangement links TRBV6-2 or TRBV6-3 to TRBJ1-5; D perhaps matches TRBD1 (5 bases). The CDR3 runs 16 residues. The germline V gene has CDR1 MNHEY and CDR2 SVGEGT. V was shortened by 6 bases and J by 3 bases, with 18 bases between the two germline ends. The CDR3 nucleotides read TGTGCCAGCAGCTGGGGCGGGCGAGGGTCCAATCAGCCCCAGCATTTT. Its protein product is CASSWGGRGSNQPQHF.

CDR3 bases: TGTGCCAGCAGCTTGGTGGGGGGCCCCCACGAGCAGTACTTC. As protein: CASSLVGGPHEQYF. The rearrangement links TRBV5-4 to TRBJ2-7; D possibly uses TRBD1 or TRBD2 (6 bases each). The CDR3 loop spans 14 amino acids. The germline V gene encodes CDR1 SGHNT and CDR2 YYREEE (reference sequence). Trimming took off 0 bases at V and 5 bases at J, with 12 bases between the two ends.

This clonotype has only a few counts. This rearrangement joins TRBV10-1 to TRBJ2-7; D might be TRBD2 (5 bases). V lost 2 bases to trimming and J lost 6 bases, with 11 bases between them. CDR1 is WNHNN and CDR2 is SYGVQD in the germline V gene (reference sequence). The CDR3 covers 13 residues. In DNA form, the CDR3 reads TGCGCCAGCAGTGAGAGTCCGGCGGGCGAGCAGTACTTC. It specifies CASSESPAGEQYF.